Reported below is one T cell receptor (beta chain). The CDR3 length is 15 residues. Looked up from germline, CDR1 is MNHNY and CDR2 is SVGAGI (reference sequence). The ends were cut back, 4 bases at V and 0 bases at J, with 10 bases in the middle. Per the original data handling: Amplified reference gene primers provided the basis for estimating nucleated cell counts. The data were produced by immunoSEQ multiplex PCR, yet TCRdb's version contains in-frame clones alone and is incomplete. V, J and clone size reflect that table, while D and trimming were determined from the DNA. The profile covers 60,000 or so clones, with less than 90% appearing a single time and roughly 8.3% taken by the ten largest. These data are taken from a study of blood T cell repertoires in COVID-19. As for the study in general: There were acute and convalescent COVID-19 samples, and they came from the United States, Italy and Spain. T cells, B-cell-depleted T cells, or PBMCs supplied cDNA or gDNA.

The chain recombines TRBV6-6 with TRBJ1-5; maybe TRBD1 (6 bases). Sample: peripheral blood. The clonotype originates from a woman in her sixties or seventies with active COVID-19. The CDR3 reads CASSSGAHSNQPQHF. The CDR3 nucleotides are TGTGCCAGCAGTTCAGGGGCGCATAGCAATCAGCCCCAGCATTTT.